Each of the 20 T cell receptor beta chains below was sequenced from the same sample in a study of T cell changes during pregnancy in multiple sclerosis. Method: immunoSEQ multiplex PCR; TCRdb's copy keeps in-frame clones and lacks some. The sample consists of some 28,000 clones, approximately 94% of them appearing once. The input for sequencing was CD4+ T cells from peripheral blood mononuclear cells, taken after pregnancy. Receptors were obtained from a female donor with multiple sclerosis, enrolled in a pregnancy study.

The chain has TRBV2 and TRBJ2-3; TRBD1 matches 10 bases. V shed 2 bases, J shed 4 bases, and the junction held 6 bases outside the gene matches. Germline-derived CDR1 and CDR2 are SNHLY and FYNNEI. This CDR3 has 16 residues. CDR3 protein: CASSESVTGGSDTQYF. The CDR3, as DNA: TGTGCCAGCAGTGAATCCGTGACAGGGGGCTCAGATACGCAGTATTTT. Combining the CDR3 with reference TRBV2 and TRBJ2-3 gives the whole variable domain EPEVTQTPSHQVTQMGQEVILRCVPISNHLYFYWYRQILGQKVEFLVSFYNNEISEKSEIFDDQFSVERPDGSNFTLKIRSTKLEDSAMYFCASSESVTGGSDTQYFGPGTRLTVL.

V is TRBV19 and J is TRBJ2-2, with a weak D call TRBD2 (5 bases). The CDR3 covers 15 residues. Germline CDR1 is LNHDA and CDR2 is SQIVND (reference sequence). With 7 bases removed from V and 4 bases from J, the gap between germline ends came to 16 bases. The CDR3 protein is CASNPPEDATGELFF. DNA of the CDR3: TGTGCCAGTAACCCCCCGGAGGACGCCACCGGGGAGCTGTTTTTT.

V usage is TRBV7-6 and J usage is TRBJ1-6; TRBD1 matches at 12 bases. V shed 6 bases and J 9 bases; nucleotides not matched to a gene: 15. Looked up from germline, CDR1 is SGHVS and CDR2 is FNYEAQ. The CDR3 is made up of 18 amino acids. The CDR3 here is CASSAIRGQGAVGSPLHF. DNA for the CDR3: TGTGCCAGCAGTGCAATTAGGGGACAGGGGGCTGTCGGTTCACCCCTCCACTTT. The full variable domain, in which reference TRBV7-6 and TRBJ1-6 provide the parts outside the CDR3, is GAGVSQSPRYKVTKRGQDVALRCDPISGHVSLYWYRQALGQGPEFLTYFNYEAQQDKSGLPNDRFSAERPEGSISTLTIQRTEQRDSAMYRCASSAIRGQGAVGSPLHFGNGTRLTVT.

The CDR3 protein is CASSREGLQPQHF. The CDR3 bases are TGTGCCAGCAGCAGGGAGGGTTTACAGCCCCAGCATTTT. The rearrangement links TRBV7-2 to TRBJ1-5; D is unclear. The germline V gene has CDR1 SGHTA and CDR2 FQGNSA. V lost 5 bases to trimming and J lost 7 bases, with 12 bases between them. The CDR3 sequence is 13 residues long.

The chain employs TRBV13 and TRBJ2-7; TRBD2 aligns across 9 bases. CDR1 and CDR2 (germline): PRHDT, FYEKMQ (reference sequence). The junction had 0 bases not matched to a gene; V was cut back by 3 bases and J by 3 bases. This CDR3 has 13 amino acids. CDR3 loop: CASSLTSGYEQYF. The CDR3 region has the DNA TGTGCCAGCAGCTTGACTAGCGGCTACGAGCAGTACTTC. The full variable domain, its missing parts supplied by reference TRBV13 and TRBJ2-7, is AAGVIQSPRHLIKEKRETATLKCYPIPRHDTVYWYQQGPGQDPQFLISFYEKMQSDKGSIPDRFSAQQFSDYHSELNMSSLELGDSALYFCASSLTSGYEQYFGPGTRLTVT.

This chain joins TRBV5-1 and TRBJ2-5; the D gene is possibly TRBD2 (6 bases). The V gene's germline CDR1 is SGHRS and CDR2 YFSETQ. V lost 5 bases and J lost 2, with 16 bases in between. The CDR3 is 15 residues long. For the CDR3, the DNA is TGCGCCAGCAGAAGAACGGAGGGACGTCAAGAGACCCAGTACTTC. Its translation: CASRRTEGRQETQYF.

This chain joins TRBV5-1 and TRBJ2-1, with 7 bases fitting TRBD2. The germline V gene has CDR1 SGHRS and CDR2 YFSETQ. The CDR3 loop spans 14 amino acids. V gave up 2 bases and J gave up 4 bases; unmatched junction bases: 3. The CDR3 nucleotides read TGCGCCAGCAGCTTACCGGGACTATACAATGAGCAGTTCTTC. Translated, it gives CASSLPGLYNEQFF.

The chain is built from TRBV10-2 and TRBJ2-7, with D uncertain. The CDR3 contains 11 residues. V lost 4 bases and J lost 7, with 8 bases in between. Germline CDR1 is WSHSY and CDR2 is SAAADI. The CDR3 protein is CASSGSKEQYF. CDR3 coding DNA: TGCGCCAGCAGTGGGTCTAAAGAGCAGTACTTC.

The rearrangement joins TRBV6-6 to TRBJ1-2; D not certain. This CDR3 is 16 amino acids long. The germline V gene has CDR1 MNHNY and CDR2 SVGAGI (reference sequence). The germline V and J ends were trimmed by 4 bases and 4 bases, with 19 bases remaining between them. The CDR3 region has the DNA TGTGCCAGCAGTTCCCCCGATCTTCAAAACAGCTATGGCTACACCTTC. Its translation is CASSSPDLQNSYGYTF.

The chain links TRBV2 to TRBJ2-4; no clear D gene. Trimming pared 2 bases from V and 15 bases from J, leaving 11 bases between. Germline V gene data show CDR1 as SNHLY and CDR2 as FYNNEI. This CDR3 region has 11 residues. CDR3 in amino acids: CASSESVGVYF. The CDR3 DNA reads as TGTGCCAGCAGTGAAAGTGTGGGCGTGTACTTC.

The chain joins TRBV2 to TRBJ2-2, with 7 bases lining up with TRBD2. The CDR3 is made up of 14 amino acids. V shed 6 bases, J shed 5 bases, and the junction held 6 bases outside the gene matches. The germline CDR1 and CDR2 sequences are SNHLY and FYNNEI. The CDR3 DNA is TGTGCCAGCAGGTGGGGGGGGAGGACCGGGGAGCTGTTTTTT. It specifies CASRWGGRTGELFF.

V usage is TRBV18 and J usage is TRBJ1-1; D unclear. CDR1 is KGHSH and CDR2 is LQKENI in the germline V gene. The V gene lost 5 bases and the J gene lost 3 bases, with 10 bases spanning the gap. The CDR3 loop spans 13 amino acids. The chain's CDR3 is CASSDYSYTEAFF. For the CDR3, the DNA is TGTGCCAGCTCAGACTACAGCTACACTGAAGCTTTCTTT.

The CDR3: CASSLVGQGAQYNEQFF. DNA for the CDR3: TGCGCCAGCAGCTTGGTGGGCCAGGGGGCGCAATACAATGAGCAGTTCTTC. The chain joins TRBV5-1 to TRBJ2-1, with 8 bases identical to TRBD1. V lost 0 bases to trimming and J lost 4 bases; unmatched junction nucleotides: 9. Germline CDR1 SGHRS, CDR2 YFSETQ. The CDR3 has 17 residues.

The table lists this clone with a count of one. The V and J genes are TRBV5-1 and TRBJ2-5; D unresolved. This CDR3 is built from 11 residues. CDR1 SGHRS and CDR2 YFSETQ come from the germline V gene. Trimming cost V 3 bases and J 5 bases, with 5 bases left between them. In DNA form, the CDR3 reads TGCGCCAGCAGCTCAGCGGAGACCCAGTACTTC. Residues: CASSSAETQYF.

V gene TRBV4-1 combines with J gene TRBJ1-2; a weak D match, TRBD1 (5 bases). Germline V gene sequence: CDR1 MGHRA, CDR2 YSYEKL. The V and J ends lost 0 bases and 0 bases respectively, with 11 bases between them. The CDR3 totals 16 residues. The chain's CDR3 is CASSQDPRAANYGYTF. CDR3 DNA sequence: TGCGCCAGCAGCCAAGACCCCAGGGCGGCTAACTATGGCTACACCTTC.

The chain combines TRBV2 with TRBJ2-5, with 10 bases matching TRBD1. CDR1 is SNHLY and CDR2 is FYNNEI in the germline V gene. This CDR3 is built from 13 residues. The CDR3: CAHSGQGQETQYF. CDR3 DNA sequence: TGTGCTCACTCGGGACAGGGGCAAGAGACCCAGTACTTC.

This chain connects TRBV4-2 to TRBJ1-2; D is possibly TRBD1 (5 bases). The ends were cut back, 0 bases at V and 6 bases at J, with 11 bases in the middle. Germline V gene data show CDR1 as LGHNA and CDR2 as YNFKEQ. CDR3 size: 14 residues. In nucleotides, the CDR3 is TGTGCCAGCAGCCAAGATCCCCAGGGCAATGGCTACACCTTC. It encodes CASSQDPQGNGYTF.

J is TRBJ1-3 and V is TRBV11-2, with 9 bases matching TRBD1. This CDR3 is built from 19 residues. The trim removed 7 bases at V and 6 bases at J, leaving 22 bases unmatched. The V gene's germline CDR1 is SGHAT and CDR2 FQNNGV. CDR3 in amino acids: CASTLSWGQGGSVVNTIYF. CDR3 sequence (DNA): TGTGCCAGCACTCTGAGCTGGGGACAGGGTGGATCCGTTGTAAACACCATATATTTT.

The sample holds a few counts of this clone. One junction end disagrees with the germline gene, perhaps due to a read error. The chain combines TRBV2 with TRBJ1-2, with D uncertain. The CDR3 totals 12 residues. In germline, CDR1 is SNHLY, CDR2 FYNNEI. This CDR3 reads CASSEASVGYTF. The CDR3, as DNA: TGTGCCAGCAGCGAAGCCTCCGTCGGCTACACCTTC.

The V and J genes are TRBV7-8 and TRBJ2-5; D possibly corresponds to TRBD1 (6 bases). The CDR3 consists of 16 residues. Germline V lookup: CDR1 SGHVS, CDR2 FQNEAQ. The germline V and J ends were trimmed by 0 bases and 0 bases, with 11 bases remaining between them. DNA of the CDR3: TGTGCCAGCAGCTTAGCGGGGGCGACGTACCAAGAGACCCAGTACTTC. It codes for CASSLAGATYQETQYF.